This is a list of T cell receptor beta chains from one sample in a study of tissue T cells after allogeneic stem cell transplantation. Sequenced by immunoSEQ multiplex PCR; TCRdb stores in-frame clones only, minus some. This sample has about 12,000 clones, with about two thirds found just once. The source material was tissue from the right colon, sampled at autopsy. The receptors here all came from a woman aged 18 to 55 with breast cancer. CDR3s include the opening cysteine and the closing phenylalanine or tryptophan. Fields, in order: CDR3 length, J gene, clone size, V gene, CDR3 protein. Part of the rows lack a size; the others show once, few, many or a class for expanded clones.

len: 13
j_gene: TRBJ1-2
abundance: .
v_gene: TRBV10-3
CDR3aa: CAISGVGVYGYTF

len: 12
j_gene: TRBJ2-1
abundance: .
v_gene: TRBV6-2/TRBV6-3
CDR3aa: CASSHWGNEQFF

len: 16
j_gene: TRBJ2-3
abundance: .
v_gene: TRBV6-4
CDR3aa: CASSDSPSLTTDTQYF

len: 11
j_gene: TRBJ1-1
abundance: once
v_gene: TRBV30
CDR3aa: CAWSDQTEAFF

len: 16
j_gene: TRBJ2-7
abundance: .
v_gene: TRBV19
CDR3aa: CASSLQTDRFSYEQYF

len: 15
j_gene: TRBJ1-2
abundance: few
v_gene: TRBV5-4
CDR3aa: CASSLISLAGDGYTF

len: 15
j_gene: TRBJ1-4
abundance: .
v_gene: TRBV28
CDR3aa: CASSPGGGVGEKLFF

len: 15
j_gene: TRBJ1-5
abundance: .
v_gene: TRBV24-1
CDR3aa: CATSDSKTGRQPQHF

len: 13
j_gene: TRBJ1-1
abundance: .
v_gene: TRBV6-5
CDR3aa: CASSPWGNTEAFF

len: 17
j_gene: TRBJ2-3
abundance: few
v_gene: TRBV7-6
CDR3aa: CASSVGVAGGAADTQYF

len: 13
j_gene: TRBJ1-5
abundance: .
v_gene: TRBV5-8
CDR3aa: CASSFGLNQPQHF

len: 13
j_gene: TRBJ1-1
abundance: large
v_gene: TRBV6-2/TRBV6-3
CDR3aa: CASSSTENTEAFF

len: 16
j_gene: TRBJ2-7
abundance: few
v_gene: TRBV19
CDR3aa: CASSLWTDQSSDEQYF

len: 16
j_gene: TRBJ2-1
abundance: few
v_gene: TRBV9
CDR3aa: CASSVEGLAGYNEQFF

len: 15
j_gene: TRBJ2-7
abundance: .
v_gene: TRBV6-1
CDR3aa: CASSEWGSSSYEQYF

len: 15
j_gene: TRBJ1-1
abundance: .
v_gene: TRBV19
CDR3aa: CASRLTAGESTEAFF

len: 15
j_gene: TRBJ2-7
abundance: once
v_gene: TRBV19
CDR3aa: CASSFKRISSYEQYF

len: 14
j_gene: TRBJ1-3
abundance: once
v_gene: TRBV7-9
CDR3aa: CASSLDRVGNTIYF